Below, 15 T cell receptor beta chains from the same sample are listed, as sequenced in a study of identical twins. TCRdb fed the 5' RACE reads into MiXCR, producing one record per CDR3 protein. The sample contains 1.5 million to 2 million distinct CDR3 sequences, about 30% of which appear only once. Material: cord blood. The receptor set was obtained from a newborn girl in good health.

This chain links TRBV28 with TRBJ2-5, with 12 bases fitting TRBD1. The CDR3 has 16 amino acids. Germline V gives CDR1 MDHEN, CDR2 SYDVKM. J was trimmed by 5 bases and V by 3 bases; bases with no gene match: 7. CDR3 DNA: TGTGCCAGCAGTTTGTTAGGGACAGGGGGCTTTGAGACCCAGTACTTC. Protein sequence: CASSLLGTGGFETQYF. The whole variable domain, remainder taken from reference TRBV28 and TRBJ2-5, is DVKVTQSSRYLVKRTGEKVFLECVQDMDHENMFWYRQDPGLGLRLIYFSYDVKMKEKGDIPEGYSVSREKKERFSLILESASTNQTSMYLCASSLLGTGGFETQYFGPGTRLLVL.

The chain employs TRBV7-2 and TRBJ1-1; D perhaps matches TRBD1 (5 bases). V gave up 6 bases and J gave up 7 bases, with 6 bases separating them. The CDR3 is 10 residues long. Germline V gene data show CDR1 as SGHTA and CDR2 as FQGNSA. CDR3 protein: CASRGHEAFF. Here the CDR3 DNA reads TGTGCCAGCAGGGGGCATGAAGCTTTCTTT.

The chain couples TRBV4-1 to TRBJ1-1; D remains ambiguous. There are 15 residues in the CDR3. Germline V gene lookup returns CDR1 MGHRA and CDR2 YSYEKL. The ends were cut back, 4 bases at V and 5 bases at J, with 17 bases in the middle. The CDR3 protein is CASSPQLGPRTEAFF. As DNA, the CDR3 is TGCGCCAGCAGCCCCCAACTGGGTCCAAGGACTGAAGCTTTCTTT.

The gene calls are TRBV27 and TRBJ2-1, with TRBD1 matching over 11 bases. Germline-derived CDR1 and CDR2 are MNHEY and SMNVEV (reference sequence). This CDR3 is 16 amino acids long. V lost 5 bases and J lost 9; bases outside the gene matches: 12. The CDR3: CASSSPGQGAVGEQFF. CDR3 DNA sequence: TGTGCCAGCAGTAGTCCCGGACAGGGGGCGGTGGGTGAGCAGTTCTTC.

J is TRBJ2-4 and V is TRBV12-3 or TRBV12-4, with unresolved D. This CDR3 has 15 residues. With 1 base removed from V and 0 bases from J, the gap between germline ends came to 7 bases. CDR3 sequence reads: CASSLDVLAKNIQYF. The CDR3 nucleotides read TGTGCCAGCAGTTTAGATGTTTTAGCCAAAAACATTCAGTACTTC.

This clonotype was observed a few times. The chain uses TRBV20-1 and TRBJ2-3, with 12 nucleotides matching TRBD2. The V gene end was trimmed by 3 bases and the J gene end by 1 base; junction bases not matched to a gene: 2. The germline CDR1 and CDR2 sequences are DFQATT and SNEGSKA (reference sequence). The length of the CDR3 is 15 residues. The CDR3 DNA sequence: TGCAGTGCTAGTTGGACTAGCGGGGGCACAGATACGCAGTATTTT. It encodes CSASWTSGGTDTQYF.

In this sample, this clonotype turned up a few times. The chain is built from TRBV27 and TRBJ2-7, with a weak D call TRBD1 (5 bases). Germline CDR1 and CDR2: MNHEY and SMNVEV (reference sequence). V gave up 5 bases and J gave up 2 bases, with 16 bases separating them. This CDR3 contains 15 residues. Here the CDR3 reads CASSGAGARPYEQYF. Written as DNA, the CDR3 is TGTGCCAGCAGTGGGGCCGGAGCGCGCCCCTACGAGCAGTACTTC.

The chain joins TRBV5-1 to TRBJ1-4, with 8 bases identical to TRBD1. V was pared by 5 bases and J by 4 bases, with 13 bases of the junction left unmatched. Germline values: CDR1 SGHRS, CDR2 YFSETQ. The CDR3 has 17 amino acids. The CDR3: CASRRAGGAGVNEKLFF. For the CDR3, the DNA is TGCGCCAGCAGGCGGGCAGGGGGCGCCGGAGTTAATGAAAAACTGTTTTTT.

This clonotype showed up many times. The chain recombines TRBV4-2 with TRBJ2-3; 10 nucleotides agree with TRBD2. Trimming took 1 base from V and 2 from J; bases not matched to a gene: 6. Looked up from germline, CDR1 is LGHNA and CDR2 is YNFKEQ. The CDR3 consists of 17 residues. CDR3 amino acids: CASSQGVAGGPTDTQYF. The CDR3 DNA reads TGTGCCAGCAGCCAAGGGGTAGCGGGAGGCCCCACAGATACGCAGTATTTT.

This clonotype was recorded many times. The chain has TRBV7-2 and TRBJ1-5; D gene unclear. CDR3 length: 12 residues. The germline V gene has CDR1 SGHTA and CDR2 FQGNSA. Trimming pared 0 bases from V and 4 bases from J, leaving 1 base between. The CDR3 here is CASSLANQPQHF. CDR3 bases: TGTGCCAGCAGCTTAGCTAATCAGCCCCAGCATTTT. Full variable domain (remainder filled in from reference TRBV7-2 and TRBJ1-5): GAGVSQSPSNKVTEKGKDVELRCDPISGHTALYWYRQSLGQGLEFLIYFQGNSAPDKSGLPSDRFSAERTGGSVSTLTIQRTQQEDSAVYLCASSLANQPQHFGDGTRLSIL.

In this sample, this clonotype turned up a few times. The rearrangement links TRBV5-6 to TRBJ2-1; 9 nucleotides match TRBD1. Germline CDR1 reads SGHDT; CDR2 reads YYEEEE. The CDR3 is 15 residues long. Trimming removed 4 bases from V and 5 bases from J; junction bases left unmatched: 7. DNA for the CDR3: TGTGCCAGCAGCAGGGGACAGGGACGAAACAATGAGCAGTTCTTC. It encodes CASSRGQGRNNEQFF.

Of note for this clonotype: This may arise from a read error, as a much more abundant clone is one base away. The chain combines TRBV6-5 with TRBJ1-2, with D uncertain. CDR3 length: 16 residues. The germline CDR1 and CDR2 sequences are MNHEY and SVGAGI. V shed 3 bases and J shed 1 base, with 15 bases lying between them. CDR3 region: CASSYSPYWVNYGYTF. Written as DNA, the CDR3 is TGTGCCAGCAGTTATTCCCCCTATTGGGTTAACTATGGCTACACCTTC.

The chain links TRBV5-6 to TRBJ1-2, with 8 bases aligning to TRBD1. The J segment lost 4 bases and the V segment lost 0 bases, leaving 11 bases of the junction unmatched. Per the germline V gene, CDR1 is SGHDT and CDR2 is YYEEEE. The CDR3 is 17 residues long. The CDR3 nucleotides are TGTGCCAGCAGCTTGGAGAGGTTCAGGGGGCGCCCCTATGGCTACACCTTC. It specifies CASSLERFRGRPYGYTF.

The gene calls are TRBV30 and TRBJ2-3; 9 bases line up with TRBD2. V was pared by 4 bases and J by 0 bases, with 5 bases of the junction left unmatched. CDR3 length: 15 residues. The germline gives CDR1 GTSNPN, CDR2 SVGIG (reference sequence). The CDR3 DNA follows: TGTGCCTGGACCCCGGGACTAGCTAGCACAGATACGCAGTATTTT. This sequence encodes CAWTPGLASTDTQYF.

The V gene is TRBV4-2, the J gene TRBJ2-3; the D gene is possibly TRBD2 (6 bases). Germline loops: CDR1 LGHNA, CDR2 YNFKEQ. The CDR3 contains 14 residues. Trimming removed 4 bases from V and 5 bases from J, with 13 bases in between. CDR3 bases: TGTGCCAGCAGCCCGCGGGAATTTGTAGATACGCAGTATTTT. The encoded protein is CASSPREFVDTQYF.